This T cell receptor (beta chain) was found in a study of response to subunit inactivated influenza vaccine. TCRdb re-analysed the RT-PCR reads in MiXCR, keeping a single row per CDR3 protein. Of 430,000 or so distinct CDR3 sequences listed, about 10% are singletons. Many counts were recorded for this clonotype. Its antigen is as yet unknown. The CDR3 spans 13 residues. Trimming took 3 bases from V and 3 from J, leaving 9 bases between them. The germline V gene encodes CDR1 DFQATT and CDR2 SNEGSKA (reference sequence). Study conclusions and caveats: T cells newly recruited by each seasonal influenza vaccination are few, the authors suggested.

Sequences were derived from PBMCs from blood, sampled about 40 days after vaccination. The gene calls are TRBV20-1 and TRBJ1-5, with TRBD1 as a possible D gene (5 bases). The clonotype originates from a man in his forties or fifties who received an inactivated influenza vaccine. The CDR3 loop reads CSASRGPNQPQHF. The CDR3 DNA reads TGCAGTGCTAGCCGGGGACCCAATCAGCCCCAGCATTTT.